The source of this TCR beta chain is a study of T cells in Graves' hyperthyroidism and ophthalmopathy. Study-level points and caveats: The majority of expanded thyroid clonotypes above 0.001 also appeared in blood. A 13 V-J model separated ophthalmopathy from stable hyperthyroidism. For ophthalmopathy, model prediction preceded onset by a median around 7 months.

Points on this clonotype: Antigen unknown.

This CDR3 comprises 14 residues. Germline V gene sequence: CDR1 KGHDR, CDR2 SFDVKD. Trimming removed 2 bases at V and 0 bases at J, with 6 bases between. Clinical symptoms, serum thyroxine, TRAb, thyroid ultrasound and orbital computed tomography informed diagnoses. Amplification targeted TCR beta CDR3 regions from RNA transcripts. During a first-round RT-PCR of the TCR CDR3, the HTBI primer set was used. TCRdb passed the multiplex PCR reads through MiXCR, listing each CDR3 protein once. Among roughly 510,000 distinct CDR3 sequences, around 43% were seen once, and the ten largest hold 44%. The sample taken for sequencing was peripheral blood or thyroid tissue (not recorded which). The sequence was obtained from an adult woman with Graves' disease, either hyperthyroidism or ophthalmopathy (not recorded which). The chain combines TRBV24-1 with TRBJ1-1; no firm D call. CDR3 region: CATSDSRLNTEAFF. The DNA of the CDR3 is TGTGCCACCAGTGATTCCAGGTTGAACACTGAAGCTTTCTTT.